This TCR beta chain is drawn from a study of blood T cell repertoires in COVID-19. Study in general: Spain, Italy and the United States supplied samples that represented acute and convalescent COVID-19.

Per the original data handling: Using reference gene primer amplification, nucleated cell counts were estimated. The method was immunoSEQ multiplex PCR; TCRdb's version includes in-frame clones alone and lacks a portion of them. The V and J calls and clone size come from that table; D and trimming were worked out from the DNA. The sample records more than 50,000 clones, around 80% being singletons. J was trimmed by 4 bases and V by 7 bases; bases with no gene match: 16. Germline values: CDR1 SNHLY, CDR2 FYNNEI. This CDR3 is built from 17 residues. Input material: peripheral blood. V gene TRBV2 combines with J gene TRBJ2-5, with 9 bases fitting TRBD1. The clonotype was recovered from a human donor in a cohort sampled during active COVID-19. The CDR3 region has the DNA TGTGCCAGCACCCTAGGAGGTACAGGGGGCTTTGGAGAGACCCAGTACTTC. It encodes CASTLGGTGGFGETQYF. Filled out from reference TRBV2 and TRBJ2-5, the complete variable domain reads EPEVTQTPSHQVTQMGQEVILRCVPISNHLYFYWYRQILGQKVEFLVSFYNNEISEKSEIFDDQFSVERPDGSNFTLKIRSTKLEDSAMYFCASTLGGTGGFGETQYFGPGTRLLVL.